A single T cell receptor beta chain is shown here with its context. Its antigen is not identified. The data stem from a study of breast tumors, draining lymph nodes, adjacent tissues. The study, taken as a whole, reports: Tumor TCR diversity was below lymph nodes but above nontumor tissue.

Breast cancer patients provided tissue from their axillary draining lymph nodes. The CDR3 contains 17 residues. Germline V CDR1 and CDR2: SNHLY, FYNNEI. The germline V and J ends were trimmed by 6 bases and 3 bases, with 21 bases remaining between them. Each CDR3 protein gets one entry after TCRdb re-called the multiplex PCR reads with MiXCR. The sample consists of 100,000 to 150,000 distinct CDR3 sequences, about 20% of them appearing once. Material: axillary lymph node tissue. The sequence came from a female donor with breast cancer. Some clones in this sample may be carry-over from other donors' samples. The rearrangement uses TRBV2 and TRBJ2-1, with D perhaps TRBD1 (6 bases). DNA of the CDR3: TGTGCCAGCAGGGGGGCAGGGGTTCTCGGGGACTACAATGAGCAGTTCTTC. This translates into CASRGAGVLGDYNEQFF. Combining the CDR3 with reference TRBV2 and TRBJ2-1 gives the whole variable domain EPEVTQTPSHQVTQMGQEVILRCVPISNHLYFYWYRQILGQKVEFLVSFYNNEISEKSEIFDDQFSVERPDGSNFTLKIRSTKLEDSAMYFCASRGAGVLGDYNEQFFGPGTRLTVL.